This T cell receptor beta chain was observed in a study of blood T cell repertoires in COVID-19. The overall study: From the United States, Italy and Spain came samples of acute and convalescent COVID-19. T cells, B-cell-depleted T cells, or PBMCs supplied cDNA or gDNA.

Per the study methods: Counts of nucleated cells, estimated from reference gene primer amplification, were obtained. Method: immunoSEQ multiplex PCR; TCRdb's copy keeps in-frame clones and lacks some. That table supplies the V and J calls and clone size; D and trimming were determined from the DNA. The sample has 200,000 to 250,000 clones; about 78% are singletons. CDR3 length: 13 amino acids. V shed 1 base, J shed 7 bases, and the junction held 3 bases outside the gene matches. Germline V gene data show CDR1 as LGHDT and CDR2 as YNNKEL (reference sequence). The receptor was derived from a woman in her seventies with acute or convalescent COVID-19. The chain has TRBV3-1 (or the pseudogene TRBV3-2) and TRBJ1-1; 7 nucleotides align to TRBD1. Material for sequencing was peripheral blood. This chain's CDR3 is CASSQGQGVEAFF. In DNA form, the CDR3 reads TGTGCCAGCAGCCAAGGACAGGGTGTTGAAGCTTTCTTT.